This TCR beta chain was recorded in a study of blood T cell repertoires in COVID-19. About the study: PBMCs, B-cell-depleted T cells, or T cells provided the cDNA or gDNA that made up the material.

The method was immunoSEQ multiplex PCR; TCRdb's version includes in-frame clones alone and lacks a portion of them. The table has tens of thousands of clones, 70% to 90% seen once. The sequence derives from a human donor in a cohort sampled during active COVID-19. What was sequenced was peripheral blood.

As DNA, the CDR3 is TGCAGCGTTTTGGCCTTCGGGGGGGGAAGCTACGAGCAGTACTTC. This codes for CSVLAFGGGSYEQYF. The V and J genes are TRBV29-1 and TRBJ2-7; 8 positions match TRBD2. CDR3 size: 15 residues. V was pared by 5 bases and J by 3 bases, with 12 bases of the junction left unmatched. Germline CDR1 is SQVTM and CDR2 is ANQGSEA.